This note documents a single TCR beta chain sequence. Its antigen is as yet unknown. This sample stems from a study of cytomegalovirus exposure and HLA in healthy donors. The study, taken as a whole, reports: Common viral pathogens (according to a later analysis) appeared linked to several of the most significant clusters. Cytomegalovirus status, reportedly, was diagnosed with high specificity and sensitivity by the classifier.

The V segment lost 4 bases and the J segment 4 bases; nucleotides outside the gene matches: 10. Germline CDR1 reads MNHEY; CDR2 reads SMNVEV (reference sequence). CDR3 size: 15 residues. PCR used 60 Vbeta primers and 13 Jbeta primers. Libraries were prepared by immunoSEQ multiplex PCR; TCRdb keeps only in-frame clonotypes and omits some of them. The table shows around 140,000 clones, with 79% occurring only once. The chain links TRBV27 to TRBJ2-7; 7 bases are shared with TRBD2. The sample taken for sequencing was PBMCs. The receptor was derived from a male donor in good health and CMV-seronegative. The DNA for the CDR3 is TGTGCCAGCAGTTATCTCGGGACTACCTTTTACGAGCAGTACTTC. Translating it yields CASSYLGTTFYEQYF.